This TCR beta chain comes out of a study of blood T cell repertoires in COVID-19. As for the study in general: COVID-19 samples from acute and convalescent phases originated in the United States, Italy and Spain.

CDR3 size: 15 residues. CDR1 LNHNV and CDR2 YYDKDF come from the germline V gene (reference sequence). V was cut by 1 base and J by 12 bases, with 18 bases left in between. Clones were read by immunoSEQ multiplex PCR, and TCRdb kept only the in-frame ones, dropping some. The table lists about 110,000 clones, less than 85% of them singletons. This chain joins TRBV15 and TRBJ1-4; D is unresolved. Sequencing used peripheral blood. The source is a woman aged 80 or older with acute or convalescent COVID-19. In nucleotides, the CDR3 is TGTGCCACCAGCAGAGGAGCAGTCCGGGGTGGGGAACTGTTTTTT. It is translated as CATSRGAVRGGELFF.